This T cell receptor beta chain was observed in a study of identical twins. All of the donors were Caucasians in good health. This clonotype showed up just a few times. Its target is not known. MiXCR, run by TCRdb on the 5' RACE reads, gives a single entry per CDR3 protein. The data show 1.5 million to 2 million distinct CDR3 sequences, 32% seen once. V lost 8 bases and J 3 bases, leaving 20 bases between the germline ends. The germline CDR1 and CDR2 sequences are WNHNN and SYGVQD (reference sequence). This CDR3 is 16 amino acids long. Study-wide findings and caveats: Abundant cord blood beta clonotypes carried fewer insertions; memory repertoires showed none. Without tracking the same donors, conclusions rested on cross-sectional statistical analysis.

The sequence came from a newborn girl in good health. The chain has TRBV10-1 and TRBJ2-1, with D perhaps assigned TRBD1 or TRBD2 (7 bases each). The sample comprised cord blood. This CDR3 reads CASSWGGAGGYNEQFF. As DNA, the CDR3 is TGCGCCAGCTCCTGGGGGGGGGCAGGGGGCTACAATGAGCAGTTCTTC.